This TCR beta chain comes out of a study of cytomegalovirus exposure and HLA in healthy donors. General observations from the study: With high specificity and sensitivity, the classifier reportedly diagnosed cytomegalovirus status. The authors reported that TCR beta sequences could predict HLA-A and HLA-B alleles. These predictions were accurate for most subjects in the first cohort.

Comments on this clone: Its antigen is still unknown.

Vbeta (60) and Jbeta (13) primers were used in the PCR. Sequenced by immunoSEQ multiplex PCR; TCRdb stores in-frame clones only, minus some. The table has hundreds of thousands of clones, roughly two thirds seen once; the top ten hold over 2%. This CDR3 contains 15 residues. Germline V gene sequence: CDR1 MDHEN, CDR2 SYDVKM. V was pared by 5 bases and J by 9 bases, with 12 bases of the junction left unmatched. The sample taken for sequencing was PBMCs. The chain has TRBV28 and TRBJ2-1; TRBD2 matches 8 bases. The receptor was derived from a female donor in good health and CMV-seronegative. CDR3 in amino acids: CASSLLAGSAREQFF. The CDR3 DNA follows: TGTGCCAGCAGTCTGTTAGCGGGATCGGCTCGTGAGCAGTTCTTC.